Listed below are T cell receptor beta chains from one sample, sequenced in a study of T cells in Graves' hyperthyroidism and ophthalmopathy. Via MiXCR, TCRdb re-called the multiplex PCR reads, giving one row per CDR3 protein. The table shows 350,000 to 450,000 distinct CDR3 sequences, with approximately 17% occurring only once. Sequenced: blood. Every receptor here comes from a woman in her twenties or thirties with Graves' hyperthyroidism that later progressed to Graves' ophthalmopathy. CDR3s include the opening cysteine and the closing phenylalanine or tryptophan. The D gene is left open where the match is weak. Part of the rows lack a size; the others show once, few, many or a class for expanded clones.

D gene	clone size	V gene	J gene	CDR3 DNA	CDR3 protein
TRBD1	many	TRBV12-3/TRBV12-4	TRBJ1-1	TGTGCCAGCAGCAAACGACAGGGGGACACTGAAGCTTTCTTT	CASSKRQGDTEAFF
TRBD2	-	TRBV13	TRBJ2-5	TGTGCCAGCAGCTCAGGGACTAGCTTAGAGACCCAGTACTTC	CASSSGTSLETQYF
TRBD2	few	TRBV27	TRBJ2-1	TGTGCCAGCAAAGTAGCGGGAGACCCCGATGAGCAGTTCTTC	CASKVAGDPDEQFF
TRBD2	-	TRBV20-1	TRBJ2-1	TGCAGTGCTAGAGTTTTAGCGGGAGGGTCCTACAATGAGCAGTTCTTC	CSARVLAGGSYNEQFF
TRBD2	many	TRBV2	TRBJ2-2	TGTGCCAGCGATAGCGGGACCATCACCGGGGAGCTGTTTTTT	CASDSGTITGELFF
-	few	TRBV24-1	TRBJ1-1	TGTGCCACCAGTGCGGGGGACACTGAAGCTTTCTTT	CATSAGDTEAFF
-	many	TRBV28	TRBJ2-3	TGTGCCAGCACCCTTTATGGGGGGACTAGCACAGATACGCAGTATTTT	CASTLYGGTSTDTQYF
TRBD1	many	TRBV2	TRBJ2-3	TGTGCCAGCAGTCATGACAGGGATAGCACAGATACGCAGTATTTT	CASSHDRDSTDTQYF
-	many	TRBV2	TRBJ2-7	TGTGCCAGCAGTGACCTGCGTACGCGGTACTTC	CASSDLRTRYF
-	-	TRBV6-2/TRBV6-3	TRBJ1-1	TGTGCCAGCAGCCCTGGCAAAACAGGGATCACTGAAGCTTTCTTT	CASSPGKTGITEAFF
TRBD1	few	TRBV18	TRBJ2-1	TGTGCCAGCTCACACACCGGGACAGGGGGGCTCAATGAGCAGTTCTTC	CASSHTGTGGLNEQFF
-	many	TRBV28	TRBJ1-5	TGTGCCAGCAGAGGGGGACAAGTAAATCAGCCCCAGCATTTT	CASRGGQVNQPQHF
-	many	TRBV2	TRBJ2-7	TGTGCCAGCAGTACCATGTCTTACGGGAGCTCCTACGAGCAGTACTTC	CASSTMSYGSSYEQYF
-	many	TRBV29-1	TRBJ2-3	TGCAGCGTGCGAAAGGGAGACAAAGATACGCAGTATTTT	CSVRKGDKDTQYF
TRBD2	many	TRBV19	TRBJ2-3	TGTGCCAGTAGTATAGGACTAGCGGGTTCAGATACGCAGTATTTT	CASSIGLAGSDTQYF
-	-	TRBV15	TRBJ1-2	TGTGCCACCAGCAGAGATGGGCCAGGGACGCAATATGGCTACACCTTC	CATSRDGPGTQYGYTF
-	many	TRBV28	TRBJ2-1	TGTGCCAGCAGCCTTACTAGATTTACTGAGCAGTTCTTC	CASSLTRFTEQFF
-	many	TRBV7-8	TRBJ1-3	TGTGCCAGCAGCTTATTAGGGTTTGGAAACACCATATATTTT	CASSLLGFGNTIYF
TRBD2	-	TRBV12-5	TRBJ2-3	TGTGCTAGTGGGGGAGGGCGGGCCGCAGATACGCAGTATTTT	CASGGGRAADTQYF
-	many	TRBV20-1	TRBJ1-1	TGCAGTGCTACCGATTGGGGGGGCCCAAGCACTGAAGCTTTCTTT	CSATDWGGPSTEAFF
-	many	TRBV6-1	TRBJ2-7	TGTGCCAGCAGCTCCGGGTCAGGGCGGGCCGAGCAGTACTTC	CASSSGSGRAEQYF
-	many	TRBV13	TRBJ2-1	TGTGCCAGCAGCTTACTTTCGGGGGCCTCCTACAATGAGCAGTTCTTC	CASSLLSGASYNEQFF
-	many	TRBV6-2/TRBV6-3	TRBJ2-7	TGTGCCAGCAGTCGAAACTATTACCCCTACGAGCAGTACTTC	CASSRNYYPYEQYF
TRBD1	-	TRBV7-9	TRBJ1-2	TGTGCCAGCAGCTTTAATCCGGGACAGGGGGCCTCCTCATTCTATGGCTACACCTTC	CASSFNPGQGASSFYGYTF
-	many	TRBV7-9	TRBJ2-1	TGTGCCAGCAGCTTTTCGGCACTCAATGAGCAGTTCTTC	CASSFSALNEQFF
-	many	TRBV28	TRBJ1-1	TGTGCCAGCAGGCTATTCCTCGGCGGAAACACTGAAGCTTTCTTT	CASRLFLGGNTEAFF
-	-	TRBV19	TRBJ1-2	TGTGCCAGTAGCGAGCTCAGGGGTAATGGCTACACCTTC	CASSELRGNGYTF
-	-	TRBV11-2	TRBJ1-4	TGTGCCAGCAGCTTAGGCGGGCCGGTACTGTTTTTT	CASSLGGPVLFF
TRBD2	many	TRBV2	TRBJ2-2	TGTGCCAGCACGCAAGTAGCGGGAGGGGCGAACACCGGGGAGCTGTTTTTT	CASTQVAGGANTGELFF
-	-	TRBV9	TRBJ2-5	TGTGCCAGCAGCGACCTCGGGTCTATGGCCCAAGAGACCCAGTACTTC	CASSDLGSMAQETQYF
TRBD2	few	TRBV20-1	TRBJ2-7	TGCAGTGCGGATTCTAGCGGCGCAAACCCCTACGAGCAGTACTTC	CSADSSGANPYEQYF
-	-	TRBV28	TRBJ2-7	TGTGCCAGCAGTTTATTTGGGGGCTCTCTCGAGCAGTACTTC	CASSLFGGSLEQYF
TRBD1	many	TRBV2	TRBJ2-5	TGTGCCAGCATGGACAGGGAAGGAGAGACCCAGTACTTC	CASMDREGETQYF
-	-	TRBV3-1	TRBJ1-5	TGTGCCAGCAGCCAAGATGCGAGGCAGCCCCAGCATTTT	CASSQDARQPQHF
TRBD1	-	TRBV6-1	TRBJ2-1	TGTGCCACCACCCCCGGGGGACAGGCGAATGAGCAGTTCTTC	CATTPGGQANEQFF
-	-	TRBV5-5	TRBJ2-7	TGTGCCAGCAGCTTCCGGGAGTCCTACGAGCAGTACTTC	CASSFRESYEQYF
TRBD2	-	TRBV6-1	TRBJ2-7	TGTGCCAGCAGACGATTAGCGGGAGACTCCTACGAGCAGTACTTC	CASRRLAGDSYEQYF
TRBD1	-	TRBV27	TRBJ1-6	TGTGCCAGCATGCCAGGGGGTGGATCTTCACCCCTCCACTTT	CASMPGGGSSPLHF
-	many	TRBV29-1	TRBJ2-3	TGCAGCGCTACTGTCCGTACAGGGAATAAAGGGGCAGATACGCAGTATTTT	CSATVRTGNKGADTQYF
-	-	TRBV5-1	TRBJ2-6	TGCGCCAGCAGCTCCTGGGACCCCTCCACTCTGGGGGCCAACGTCCTGACTTTC	CASSSWDPSTLGANVLTF
-	many	TRBV3-1	TRBJ2-7	TGTGCCAGCAGCCAAGAATTGTACGGGGAGTCATCCTACGAGCAGTACTTC	CASSQELYGESSYEQYF
TRBD2	many	TRBV20-1	TRBJ2-1	TGCAGTGCTAGACCCATCTCTAGCGGGGGGTTAGGTGAGCAGTTCTTC	CSARPISSGGLGEQFF
-	many	TRBV5-1	TRBJ1-1	TGCGCCAGCAGCTACCCGACGGGGGGCAGTTGGACTGAAGCTTTCTTT	CASSYPTGGSWTEAFF
TRBD2	many	TRBV7-2	TRBJ2-5	TGTGCCAGCACCCGACTAGCGGGGGGCCAAGAGACCCAGTACTTC	CASTRLAGGQETQYF
-	many	TRBV2	TRBJ1-1	TGTGCCAGCAGTGAAAACAGGGAAGCTTTCTTT	CASSENREAFF
-	many	TRBV7-8	TRBJ2-7	TGTGCCAGCAGCTTAAACACAATGACGCCTTACGAGCAGTACTTC	CASSLNTMTPYEQYF
TRBD1	many	TRBV7-3	TRBJ2-3	TGTGCCAGCAGCCTAAAGGCGGACAGGGGGGACGATACGCAGTATTTT	CASSLKADRGDDTQYF
TRBD1	-	TRBV11-2	TRBJ2-7	TGTGCCAGCAGCTTCCCGGACAGGGGCGAGCAGTACTTC	CASSFPDRGEQYF
TRBD2	many	TRBV2	TRBJ2-1	TGTGCCAGCCACGCTACCGGGACTAGCGGGATCACGGATGAGCAGTTCTTC	CASHATGTSGITDEQFF
-	-	TRBV6-1	TRBJ1-2	TGTGCCAGCAGTGAAAGACGGTCGCTGAGTACCTTC	CASSERRSLSTF
-	many	TRBV27	TRBJ1-5	TGTGCCAGCAGTCCAAGGACGTCCGGTCAGCCCCAGCATTTT	CASSPRTSGQPQHF
TRBD1	many	TRBV20-1	TRBJ1-4	TGCAGTGTCATATCGGGACAGTCTACAACTAATGAAAAACTGTTTTTT	CSVISGQSTTNEKLFF
TRBD1	few	TRBV7-6	TRBJ2-1	TGTGCCAGCAGATTCCTGACAGGGCCTTACTACAATGAGCAGTTCTTC	CASRFLTGPYYNEQFF
-	-	TRBV6-2/TRBV6-3	TRBJ2-7	TGTGCCAGCAGCGATGACATTCCCTACGAGCAGTACTTC	CASSDDIPYEQYF
-	-	TRBV4-1	TRBJ1-4	TGCGCCAGCAGCCAAAGGTTAGACGGTGAAAAACTGTTTTTT	CASSQRLDGEKLFF
TRBD1	many	TRBV28	TRBJ1-6	TGTGCCAGCAGCTCTCTGGGACAGGGCAATTCACCCCTCCACTTT	CASSSLGQGNSPLHF
-	many	TRBV27	TRBJ1-5	TGTGCCAGCATGCCGCTGGGGAGCAATCAGCCCCAGCATTTT	CASMPLGSNQPQHF